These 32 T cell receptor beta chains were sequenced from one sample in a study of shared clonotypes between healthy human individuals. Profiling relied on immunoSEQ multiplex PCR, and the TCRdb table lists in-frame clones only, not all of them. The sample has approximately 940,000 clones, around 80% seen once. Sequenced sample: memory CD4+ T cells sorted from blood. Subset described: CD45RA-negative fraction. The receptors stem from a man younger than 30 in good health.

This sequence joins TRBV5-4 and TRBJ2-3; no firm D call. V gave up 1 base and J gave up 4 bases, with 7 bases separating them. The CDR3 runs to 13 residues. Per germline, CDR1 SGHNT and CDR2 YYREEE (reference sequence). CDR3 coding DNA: TGTGCCAGCAGCTTGAAAGTGGCAGATACGCAGTATTTT. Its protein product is CASSLKVADTQYF.

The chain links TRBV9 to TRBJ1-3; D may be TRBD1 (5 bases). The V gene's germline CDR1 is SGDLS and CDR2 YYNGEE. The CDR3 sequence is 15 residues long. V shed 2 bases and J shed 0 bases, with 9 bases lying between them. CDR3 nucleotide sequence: TGTGCCAGCAGCGTTGGACAACTCTCTGGAAACACCATATATTTT. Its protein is CASSVGQLSGNTIYF.

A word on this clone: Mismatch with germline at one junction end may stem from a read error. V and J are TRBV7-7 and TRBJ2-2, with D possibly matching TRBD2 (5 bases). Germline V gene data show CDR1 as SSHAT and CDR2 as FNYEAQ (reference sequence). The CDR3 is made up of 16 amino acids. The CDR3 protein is CASSPSGPVGDGELFF. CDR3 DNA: TGTGCTAGCAGCCCCTCCGGGCCGGTGGGAGACGGGGAGCTGTTTTTT.

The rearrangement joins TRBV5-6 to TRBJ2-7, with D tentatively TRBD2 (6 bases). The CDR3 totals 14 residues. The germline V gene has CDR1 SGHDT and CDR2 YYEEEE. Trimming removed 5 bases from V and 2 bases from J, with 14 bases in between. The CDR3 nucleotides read TGTGCCAGCAGTCCCGGGACTGCCACCTACGAGCAGTACTTC. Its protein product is CASSPGTATYEQYF.

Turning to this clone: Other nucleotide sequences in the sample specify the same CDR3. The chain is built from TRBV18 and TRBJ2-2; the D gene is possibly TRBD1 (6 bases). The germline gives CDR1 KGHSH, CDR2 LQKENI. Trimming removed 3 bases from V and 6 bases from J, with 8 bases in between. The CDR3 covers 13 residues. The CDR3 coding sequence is TGTGCCAGCTCACCCCAGGGGTCCGGGGAGCTGTTTTTT. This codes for CASSPQGSGELFF. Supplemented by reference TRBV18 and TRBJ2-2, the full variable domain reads NAGVMQNPRHLVRRRGQEARLRCSPMKGHSHVYWYRQLPEEGLKFMVYLQKENIIDESGMPKERFSAEFPKEGPSILRIQQVVRGDSAAYFCASSPQGSGELFFGEGSRLTVL.

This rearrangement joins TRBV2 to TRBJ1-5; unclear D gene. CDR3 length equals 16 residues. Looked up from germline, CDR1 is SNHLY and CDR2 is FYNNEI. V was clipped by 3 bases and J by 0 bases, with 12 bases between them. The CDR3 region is CASSEVDPFSNQPQHF. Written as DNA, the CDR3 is TGTGCCAGCAGTGAGGTAGACCCCTTTAGCAATCAGCCCCAGCATTTT.

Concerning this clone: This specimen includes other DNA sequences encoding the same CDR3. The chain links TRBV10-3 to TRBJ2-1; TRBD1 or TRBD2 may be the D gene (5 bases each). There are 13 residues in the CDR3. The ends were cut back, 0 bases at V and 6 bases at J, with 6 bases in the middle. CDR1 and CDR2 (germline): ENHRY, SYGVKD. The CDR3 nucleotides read TGTGCCATCAGTGAGTCGGGACCCAATGAGCAGTTCTTC. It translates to CAISESGPNEQFF.

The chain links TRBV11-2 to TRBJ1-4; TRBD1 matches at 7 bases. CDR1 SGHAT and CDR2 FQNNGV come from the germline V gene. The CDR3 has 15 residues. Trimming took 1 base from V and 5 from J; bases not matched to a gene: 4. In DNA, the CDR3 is TGTGCCAGCAGCTTAGCCGGGACAGCCAATGAAAAACTGTTTTTT. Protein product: CASSLAGTANEKLFF.

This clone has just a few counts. The CDR3, as DNA: TGCGCCAGCAGCTTGGGAGTGACTACCCCCGAGACCCAGTACTTC. Amino acid sequence: CASSLGVTTPETQYF. This sequence joins TRBV5-1 and TRBJ2-5; TRBD2 might be the D (5 bases). The V end was cut by 0 bases, the J end by 5 bases, with 14 bases between. Germline CDR1 is SGHRS and CDR2 is YFSETQ. CDR3 length: 15 amino acids.

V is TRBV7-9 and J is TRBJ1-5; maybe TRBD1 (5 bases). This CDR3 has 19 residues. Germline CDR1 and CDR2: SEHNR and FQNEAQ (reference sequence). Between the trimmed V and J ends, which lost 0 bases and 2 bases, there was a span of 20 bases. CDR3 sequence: CASSLAGLGQGSRNQPQHF. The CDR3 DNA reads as TGTGCCAGCAGCTTAGCTGGACTGGGTCAGGGAAGTCGCAATCAGCCCCAGCATTTT.

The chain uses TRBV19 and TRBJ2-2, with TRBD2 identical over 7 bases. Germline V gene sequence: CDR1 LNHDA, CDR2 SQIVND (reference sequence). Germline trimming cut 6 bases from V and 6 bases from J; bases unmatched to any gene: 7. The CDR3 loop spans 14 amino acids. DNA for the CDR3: TGTGCCAGTAGAAGTCGCGGGAGTGCCGGGGAGCTGTTTTTT. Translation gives CASRSRGSAGELFF.

The CDR3 sequence: CASEPGSSYEQYF. DNA for the CDR3: TGTGCCAGCGAGCCGGGGTCCTCCTACGAGCAGTACTTC. The chain recombines TRBV2 with TRBJ2-7; tentatively, D is TRBD2 (5 bases). The CDR3 sequence is 13 residues long. With 8 bases removed from V and 0 bases from J, the gap between germline ends came to 11 bases. Germline-derived CDR1 and CDR2 are SNHLY and FYNNEI.

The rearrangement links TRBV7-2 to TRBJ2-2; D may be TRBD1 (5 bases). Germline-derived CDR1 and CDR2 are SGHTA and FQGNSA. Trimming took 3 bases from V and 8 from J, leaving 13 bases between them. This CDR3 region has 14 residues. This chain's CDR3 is CASSFDSSAGELFF. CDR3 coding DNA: TGTGCCAGCAGCTTTGACAGCTCAGCGGGGGAGCTGTTTTTT. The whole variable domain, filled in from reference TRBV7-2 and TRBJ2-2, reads GAGVSQSPSNKVTEKGKDVELRCDPISGHTALYWYRQSLGQGLEFLIYFQGNSAPDKSGLPSDRFSAERTGGSVSTLTIQRTQQEDSAVYLCASSFDSSAGELFFGEGSRLTVL.

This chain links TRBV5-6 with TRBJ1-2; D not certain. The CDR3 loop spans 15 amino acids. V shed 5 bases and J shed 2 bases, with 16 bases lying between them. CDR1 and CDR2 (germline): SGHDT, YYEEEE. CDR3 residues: CASRWGPKINYGYTF. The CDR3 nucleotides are TGTGCCAGCAGATGGGGTCCCAAAATAAACTATGGCTACACCTTC.

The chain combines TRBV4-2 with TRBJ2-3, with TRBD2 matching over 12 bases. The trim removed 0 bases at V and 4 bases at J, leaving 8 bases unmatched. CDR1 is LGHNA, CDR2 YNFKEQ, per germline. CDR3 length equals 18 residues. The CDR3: CASSQDLTSGRIADTQYF. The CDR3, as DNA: TGTGCCAGCAGCCAAGATCTGACTAGCGGGAGAATCGCAGATACGCAGTATTTT.

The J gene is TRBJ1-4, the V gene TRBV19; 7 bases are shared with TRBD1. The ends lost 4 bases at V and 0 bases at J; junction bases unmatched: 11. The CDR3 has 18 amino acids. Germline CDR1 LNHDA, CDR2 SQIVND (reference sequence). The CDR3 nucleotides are TGTGCCAGTAGTACAAGCTCGGGACAGATAGCAACTAATGAAAAACTGTTTTTT. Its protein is CASSTSSGQIATNEKLFF.

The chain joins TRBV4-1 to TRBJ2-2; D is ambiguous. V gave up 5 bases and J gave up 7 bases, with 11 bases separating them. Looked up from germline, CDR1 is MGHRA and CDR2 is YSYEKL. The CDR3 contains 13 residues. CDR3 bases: TGCGCCAGCAGCTTACGACTGCTCGGGGAGCTGTTTTTT. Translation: CASSLRLLGELFF.

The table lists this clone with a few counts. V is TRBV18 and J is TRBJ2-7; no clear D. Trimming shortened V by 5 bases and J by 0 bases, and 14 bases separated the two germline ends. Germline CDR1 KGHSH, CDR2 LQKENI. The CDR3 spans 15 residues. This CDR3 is CASSSLGQSSYEQYF. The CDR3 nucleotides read TGTGCCAGCTCATCCCTCGGGCAGAGCTCCTACGAGCAGTACTTC.

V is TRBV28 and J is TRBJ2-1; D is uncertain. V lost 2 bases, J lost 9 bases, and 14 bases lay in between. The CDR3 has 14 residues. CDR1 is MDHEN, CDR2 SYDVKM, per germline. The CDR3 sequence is CASSLDPSRFEQFF. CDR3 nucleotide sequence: TGTGCCAGCAGTTTAGATCCCAGTCGTTTTGAGCAGTTCTTC.

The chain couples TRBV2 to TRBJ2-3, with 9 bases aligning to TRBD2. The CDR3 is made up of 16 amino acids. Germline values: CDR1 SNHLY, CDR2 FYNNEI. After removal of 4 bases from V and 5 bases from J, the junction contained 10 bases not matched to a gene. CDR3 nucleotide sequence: TGTGCCAGCAGTGTGGATAGCGGGAGCACGATAGATACGCAGTATTTT. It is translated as CASSVDSGSTIDTQYF.

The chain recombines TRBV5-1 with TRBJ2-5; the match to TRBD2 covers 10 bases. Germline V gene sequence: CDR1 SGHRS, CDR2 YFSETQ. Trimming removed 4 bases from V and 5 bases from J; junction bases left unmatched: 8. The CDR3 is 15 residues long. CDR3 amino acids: CASSRSGGAEETQYF. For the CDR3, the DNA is TGCGCCAGCAGCCGAAGCGGGGGGGCCGAGGAGACCCAGTACTTC.

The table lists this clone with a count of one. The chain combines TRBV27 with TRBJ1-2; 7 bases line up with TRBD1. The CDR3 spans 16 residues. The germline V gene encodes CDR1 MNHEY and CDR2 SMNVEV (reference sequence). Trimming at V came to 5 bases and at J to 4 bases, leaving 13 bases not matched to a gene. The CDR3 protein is CASSRAVGTAIYGYTF. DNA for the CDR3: TGTGCCAGCAGTCGGGCCGTCGGGACAGCGATCTATGGCTACACCTTC.

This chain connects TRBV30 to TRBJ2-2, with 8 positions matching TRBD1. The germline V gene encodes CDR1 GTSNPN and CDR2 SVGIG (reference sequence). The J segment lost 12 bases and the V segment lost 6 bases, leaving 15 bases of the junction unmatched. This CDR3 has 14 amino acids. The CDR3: CACDGQGGELQLFF. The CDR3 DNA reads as TGTGCCTGCGACGGACAGGGTGGGGAGTTGCAGCTGTTTTTT.

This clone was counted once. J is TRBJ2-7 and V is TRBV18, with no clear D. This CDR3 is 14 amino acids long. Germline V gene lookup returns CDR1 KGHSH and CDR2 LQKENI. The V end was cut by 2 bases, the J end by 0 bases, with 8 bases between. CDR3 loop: CASSPGHSSYEQYF. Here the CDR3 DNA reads TGTGCCAGCTCACCAGGTCACAGCTCCTACGAGCAGTACTTC.

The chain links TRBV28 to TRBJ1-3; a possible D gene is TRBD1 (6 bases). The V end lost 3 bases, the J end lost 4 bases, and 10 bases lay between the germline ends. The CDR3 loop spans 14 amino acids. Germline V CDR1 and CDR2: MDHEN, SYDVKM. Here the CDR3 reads CASSFQGSGNTIYF. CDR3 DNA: TGTGCCAGCAGTTTTCAGGGGAGCGGAAACACCATATATTTT. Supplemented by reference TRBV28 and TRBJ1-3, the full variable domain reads DVKVTQSSRYLVKRTGEKVFLECVQDMDHENMFWYRQDPGLGLRLIYFSYDVKMKEKGDIPEGYSVSREKKERFSLILESASTNQTSMYLCASSFQGSGNTIYFGEGSWLTVV.

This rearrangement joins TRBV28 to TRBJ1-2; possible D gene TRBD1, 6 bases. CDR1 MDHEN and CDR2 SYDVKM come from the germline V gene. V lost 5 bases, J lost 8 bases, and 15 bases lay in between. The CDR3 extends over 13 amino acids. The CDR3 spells CASSARQVRGYTF. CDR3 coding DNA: TGTGCCAGCAGTGCCCGACAGGTTCGCGGCTACACCTTC.

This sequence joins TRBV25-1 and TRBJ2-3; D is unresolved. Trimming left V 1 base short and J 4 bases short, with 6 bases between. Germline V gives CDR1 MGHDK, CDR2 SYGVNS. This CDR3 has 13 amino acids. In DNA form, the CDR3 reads TGTGCCAGCAGTGAATTTTTTGCAGATACGCAGTATTTT. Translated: CASSEFFADTQYF.

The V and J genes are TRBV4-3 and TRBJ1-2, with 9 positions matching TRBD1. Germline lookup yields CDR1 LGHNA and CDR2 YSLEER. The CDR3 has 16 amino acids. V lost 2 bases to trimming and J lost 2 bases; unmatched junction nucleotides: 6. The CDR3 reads CASSQSGGTGNYGYTF. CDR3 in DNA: TGCGCCAGCAGCCAATCGGGTGGGACAGGGAACTATGGCTACACCTTC.

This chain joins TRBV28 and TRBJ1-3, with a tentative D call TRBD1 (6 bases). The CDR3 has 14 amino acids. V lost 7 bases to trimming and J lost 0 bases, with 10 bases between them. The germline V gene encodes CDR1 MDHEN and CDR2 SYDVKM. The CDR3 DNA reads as TGTGCCAGCACCGACAGGAGCTCTGGAAACACCATATATTTT. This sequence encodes CASTDRSSGNTIYF. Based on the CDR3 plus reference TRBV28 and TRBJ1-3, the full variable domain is DVKVTQSSRYLVKRTGEKVFLECVQDMDHENMFWYRQDPGLGLRLIYFSYDVKMKEKGDIPEGYSVSREKKERFSLILESASTNQTSMYLCASTDRSSGNTIYFGEGSWLTVV.

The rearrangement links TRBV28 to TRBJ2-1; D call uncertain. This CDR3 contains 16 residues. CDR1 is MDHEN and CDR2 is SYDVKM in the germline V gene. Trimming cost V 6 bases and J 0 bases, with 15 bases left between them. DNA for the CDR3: TGTGCCAGCAGCCCTATGGCAGGACCCTCCTACAATGAGCAGTTCTTC. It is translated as CASSPMAGPSYNEQFF.

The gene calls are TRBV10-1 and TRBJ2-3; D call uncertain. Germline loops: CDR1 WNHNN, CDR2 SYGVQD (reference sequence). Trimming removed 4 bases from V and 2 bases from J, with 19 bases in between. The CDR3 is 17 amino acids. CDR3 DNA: TGCGCCAGCAGTGCCACCGACCAGTTAGGAGCCACAGATACGCAGTATTTT. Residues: CASSATDQLGATDTQYF.

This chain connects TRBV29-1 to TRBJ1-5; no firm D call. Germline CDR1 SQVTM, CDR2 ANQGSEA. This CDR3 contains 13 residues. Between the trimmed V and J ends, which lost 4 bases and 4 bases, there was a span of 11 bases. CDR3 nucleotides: TGCAGCGTTGGGGGAGGAGTAAATCAGCCCCAGCATTTT. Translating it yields CSVGGGVNQPQHF.